This TCR beta chain was documented in a study of T cell changes during pregnancy in multiple sclerosis. Germline values: CDR1 ENHRY, CDR2 SYGVKD. Trimming stripped 6 bases from V and 6 bases from J, with 17 bases between. The CDR3 loop spans 14 amino acids. Profiling relied on immunoSEQ multiplex PCR, and the TCRdb table lists in-frame clones only, not all of them. The data contain tens of thousands of clones, roughly 91% of them seen just once; the ten biggest clones take up approximately 1.6%. This chain joins TRBV10-3 and TRBJ1-2; a weak D match, TRBD1 (6 bases). The source of this sequence is a female donor in good health, enrolled as a control in a pregnancy study. The material was peripheral blood, obtained after pregnancy. The CDR3 here is CAIRIRDTRHGYTF. The CDR3 nucleotides read TGTGCCATCAGGATCCGGGACACCCGGCATGGCTACACCTTC.